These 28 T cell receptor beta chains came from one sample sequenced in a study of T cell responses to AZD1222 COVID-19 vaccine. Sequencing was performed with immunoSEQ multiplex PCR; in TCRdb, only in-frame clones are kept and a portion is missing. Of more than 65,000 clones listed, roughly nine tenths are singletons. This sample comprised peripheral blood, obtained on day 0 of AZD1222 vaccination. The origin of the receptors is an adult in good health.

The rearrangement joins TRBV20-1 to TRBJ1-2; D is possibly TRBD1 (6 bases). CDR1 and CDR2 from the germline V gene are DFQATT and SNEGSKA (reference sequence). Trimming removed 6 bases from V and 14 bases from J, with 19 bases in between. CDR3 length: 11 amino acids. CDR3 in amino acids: CSARRGDNSTF. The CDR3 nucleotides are TGCAGTGCCAGGAGGGGGGACAATAGTACCTTC.

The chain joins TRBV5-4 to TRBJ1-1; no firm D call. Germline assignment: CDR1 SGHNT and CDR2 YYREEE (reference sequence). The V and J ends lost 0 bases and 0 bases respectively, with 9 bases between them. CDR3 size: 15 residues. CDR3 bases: TGTGCCAGCAGCTTGGCCGGAGTTATGAACACTGAAGCTTTCTTT. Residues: CASSLAGVMNTEAFF. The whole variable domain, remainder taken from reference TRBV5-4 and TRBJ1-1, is ETGVTQSPTHLIKTRGQQVTLRCSSQSGHNTVSWYQQALGQGPQFIFQYYREEENGRGNFPPRFSGLQFPNYSSELNVNALELDDSALYLCASSLAGVMNTEAFFGQGTRLTVV.

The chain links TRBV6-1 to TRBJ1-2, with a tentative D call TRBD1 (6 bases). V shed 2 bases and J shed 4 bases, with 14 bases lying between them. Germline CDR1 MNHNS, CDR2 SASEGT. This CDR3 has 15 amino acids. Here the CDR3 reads CASSERTGKSYGYTF. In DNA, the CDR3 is TGTGCCAGCAGTGAAAGAACAGGGAAATCCTATGGCTACACCTTC.

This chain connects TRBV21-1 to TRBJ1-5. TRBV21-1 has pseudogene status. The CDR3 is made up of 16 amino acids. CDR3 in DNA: TGTGCCAGCAGCTTATCTACGAGCAGTGATAATCAGCCCCAGCATTTT. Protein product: CASSLSTSSDNQPQHF.

The CDR3, as DNA: TGTGCCAGCAGCGTAGCACAGCAGAACACTGAAGCTTTCTTT. Translation gives CASSVAQQNTEAFF. This chain uses TRBV9 with TRBJ1-1; D unresolved. This CDR3 is 14 amino acids long. V lost 0 bases to trimming and J lost 1 base, with 7 bases between them. CDR1 and CDR2 from the germline V gene are SGDLS and YYNGEE.

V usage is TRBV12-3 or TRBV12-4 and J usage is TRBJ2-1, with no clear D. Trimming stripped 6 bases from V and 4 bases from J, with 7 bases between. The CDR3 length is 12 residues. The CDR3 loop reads CASSPEYNEQFF. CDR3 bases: TGTGCCAGCAGCCCCGAGTACAATGAGCAGTTCTTC.

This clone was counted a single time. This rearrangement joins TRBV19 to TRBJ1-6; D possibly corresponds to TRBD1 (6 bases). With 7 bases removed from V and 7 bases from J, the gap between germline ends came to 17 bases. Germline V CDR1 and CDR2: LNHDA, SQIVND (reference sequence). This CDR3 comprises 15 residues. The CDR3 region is CASTPQGPENSPLHF. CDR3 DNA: TGTGCCAGTACCCCACAGGGTCCAGAAAATTCACCCCTCCACTTT.

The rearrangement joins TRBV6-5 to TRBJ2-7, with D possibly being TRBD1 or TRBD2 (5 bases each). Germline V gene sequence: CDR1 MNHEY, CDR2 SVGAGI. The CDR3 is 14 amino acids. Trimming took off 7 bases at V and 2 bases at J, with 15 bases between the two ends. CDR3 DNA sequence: TGTGCCAGCAAGAGGGGCAGGGAGACCTACGAGCAGTACTTC. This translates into CASKRGRETYEQYF.

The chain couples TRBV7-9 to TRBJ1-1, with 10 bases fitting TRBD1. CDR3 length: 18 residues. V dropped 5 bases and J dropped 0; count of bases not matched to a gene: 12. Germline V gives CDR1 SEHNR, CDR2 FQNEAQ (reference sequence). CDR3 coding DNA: TGTGCCAGCAGCCCGTGGACAGGGGGGCTGATCATGAACACTGAAGCTTTCTTT. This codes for CASSPWTGGLIMNTEAFF.

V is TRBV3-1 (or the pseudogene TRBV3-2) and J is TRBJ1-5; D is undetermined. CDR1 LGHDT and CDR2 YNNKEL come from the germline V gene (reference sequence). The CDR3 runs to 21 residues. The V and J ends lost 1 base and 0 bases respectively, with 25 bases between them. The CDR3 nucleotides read TGTGCCAGCAGCCAAGGGATTCTAGGTCAACCGCTCCTTTATAGCAATCAGCCCCAGCATTTT. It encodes CASSQGILGQPLLYSNQPQHF.

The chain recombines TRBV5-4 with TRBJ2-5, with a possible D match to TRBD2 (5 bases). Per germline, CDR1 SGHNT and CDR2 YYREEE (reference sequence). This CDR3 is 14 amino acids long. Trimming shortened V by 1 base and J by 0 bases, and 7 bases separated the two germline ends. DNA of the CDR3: TGTGCCAGCAGCTTGATCGGGAACCAAGAGACCCAGTACTTC. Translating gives CASSLIGNQETQYF.

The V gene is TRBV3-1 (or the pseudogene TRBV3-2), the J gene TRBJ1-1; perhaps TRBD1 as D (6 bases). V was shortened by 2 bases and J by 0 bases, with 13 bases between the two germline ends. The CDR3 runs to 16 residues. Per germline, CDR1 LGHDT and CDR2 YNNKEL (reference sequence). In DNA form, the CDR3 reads TGTGCCAGCAGCCAAATCCGACAGGTCATGAACACTGAAGCTTTCTTT. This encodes CASSQIRQVMNTEAFF.

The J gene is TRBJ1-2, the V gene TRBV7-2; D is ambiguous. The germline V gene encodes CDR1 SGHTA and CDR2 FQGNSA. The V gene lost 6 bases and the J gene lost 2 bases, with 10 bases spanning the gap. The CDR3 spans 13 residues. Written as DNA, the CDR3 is TGTGCCAGCAGGCTCGGAGGGAACTATGGCTACACCTTC. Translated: CASRLGGNYGYTF.

The CDR3: CASSLYTDSNQPQHF. For the CDR3, the DNA is TGTGCCAGTAGTCTTTACACAGATAGCAATCAGCCCCAGCATTTT. J is TRBJ1-5 and V is TRBV19; D is unresolved. V lost 5 bases and J lost 0, with 11 bases in between. Germline assignment: CDR1 LNHDA and CDR2 SQIVND (reference sequence). The CDR3 extends over 15 amino acids.

The CDR3 sequence: CASSIKKGGTGRSYEQYF. The CDR3 region has the DNA TGTGCCAGCAGCATAAAAAAAGGGGGTACGGGGAGGTCCTACGAGCAGTACTTC. The rearrangement links TRBV7-4 to TRBJ2-7; TRBD1 or TRBD2 may be the D gene (6 bases each). V dropped 5 bases and J dropped 1 base, with 24 bases sitting between them. This CDR3 is built from 18 residues. CDR1 and CDR2 (germline): SGHVT, SQSDAQ.

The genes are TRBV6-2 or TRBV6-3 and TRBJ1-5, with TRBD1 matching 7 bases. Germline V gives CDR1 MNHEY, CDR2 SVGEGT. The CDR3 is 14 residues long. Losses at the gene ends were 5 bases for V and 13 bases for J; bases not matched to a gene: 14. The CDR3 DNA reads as TGTGCCAGCAGTCCCGTCGAGGGGGCGGCCCGACAGCATTTT. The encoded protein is CASSPVEGAARQHF.

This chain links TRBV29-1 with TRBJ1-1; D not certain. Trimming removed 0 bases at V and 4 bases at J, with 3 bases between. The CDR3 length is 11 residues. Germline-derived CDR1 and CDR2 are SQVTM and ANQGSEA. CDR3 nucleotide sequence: TGCAGCGTTGAAGAGCGCACTGAAGCTTTCTTT. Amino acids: CSVEERTEAFF.

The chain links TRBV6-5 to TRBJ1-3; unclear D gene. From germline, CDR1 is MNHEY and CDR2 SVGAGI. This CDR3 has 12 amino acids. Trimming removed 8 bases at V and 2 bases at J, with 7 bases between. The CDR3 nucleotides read TGTGCCAGCTCCAATACTGGAAACACCATATATTTT. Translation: CASSNTGNTIYF.

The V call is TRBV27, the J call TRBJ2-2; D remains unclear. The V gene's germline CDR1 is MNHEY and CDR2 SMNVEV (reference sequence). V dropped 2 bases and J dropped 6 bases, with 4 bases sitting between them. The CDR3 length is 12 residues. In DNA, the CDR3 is TGTGCCAGCAGTTTACCAGCCGGGGAGCTGTTTTTT. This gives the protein CASSLPAGELFF.

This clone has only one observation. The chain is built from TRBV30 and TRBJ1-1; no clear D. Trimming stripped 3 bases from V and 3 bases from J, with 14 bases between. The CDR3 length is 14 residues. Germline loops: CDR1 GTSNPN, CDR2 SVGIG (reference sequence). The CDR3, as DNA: TGTGCCTGGAGGAGAGGAGGGCCGGACACTGAAGCTTTCTTT. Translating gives CAWRRGGPDTEAFF.

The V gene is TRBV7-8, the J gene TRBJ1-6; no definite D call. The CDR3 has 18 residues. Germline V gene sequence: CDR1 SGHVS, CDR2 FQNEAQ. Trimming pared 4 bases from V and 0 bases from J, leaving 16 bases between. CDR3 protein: CASSSVAVSSSYNSPLHF. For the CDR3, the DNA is TGTGCCAGCAGCTCAGTCGCGGTTTCGAGCTCCTATAATTCACCCCTCCACTTT.

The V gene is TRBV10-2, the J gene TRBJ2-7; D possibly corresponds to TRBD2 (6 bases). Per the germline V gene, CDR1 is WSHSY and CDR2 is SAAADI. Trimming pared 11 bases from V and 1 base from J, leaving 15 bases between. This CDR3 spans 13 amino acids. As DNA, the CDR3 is TGCGCCTCCTCTTCACTAGCTTCCTACGAGCAGTACTTC. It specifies CASSSLASYEQYF.

The CDR3: CASSSRVPDTQYF. The CDR3, as DNA: TGTGCCAGCAGTAGCAGGGTCCCGGATACGCAGTATTTT. The rearrangement joins TRBV28 to TRBJ2-3; TRBD1 is a possible D gene (5 bases). Germline values: CDR1 MDHEN, CDR2 SYDVKM. The CDR3 consists of 13 residues. The V gene lost 5 bases and the J gene lost 6 bases, with 12 bases spanning the gap.

CDR3 region: CASSPPVTLSYSGANVLTF. The CDR3 DNA sequence: TGTGCCAGCTCACCACCGGTCACCCTTTCCTACTCTGGGGCCAACGTCCTGACTTTC. V is TRBV18 and J is TRBJ2-6; D is undetermined. This CDR3 region has 19 residues. In germline, CDR1 is KGHSH, CDR2 LQKENI. V was pared by 0 bases and J by 0 bases, with 15 bases between.

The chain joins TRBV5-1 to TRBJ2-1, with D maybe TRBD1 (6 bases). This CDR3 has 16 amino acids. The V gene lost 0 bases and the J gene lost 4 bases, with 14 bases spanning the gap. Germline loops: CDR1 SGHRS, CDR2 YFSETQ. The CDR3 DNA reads TGCGCCAGCAGCTTGGTTGCAGGGGCCGGATACAATGAGCAGTTCTTC. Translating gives CASSLVAGAGYNEQFF.

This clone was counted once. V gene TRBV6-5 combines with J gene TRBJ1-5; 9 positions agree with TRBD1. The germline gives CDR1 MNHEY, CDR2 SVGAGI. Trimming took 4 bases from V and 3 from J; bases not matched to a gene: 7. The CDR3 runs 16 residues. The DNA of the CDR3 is TGTGCCAGCAGTTCCGCCGGGACAGGGCACAATCAGCCCCAGCATTTT. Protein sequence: CASSSAGTGHNQPQHF.

CDR3 protein: CASSPGGGVTEAFF. CDR3 nucleotides: TGTGCCAGTAGTCCCGGGGGGGGAGTTACTGAAGCTTTCTTT. The rearrangement links TRBV19 to TRBJ1-1; D may be TRBD1 (5 bases). The V end was cut by 5 bases, the J end by 5 bases, with 15 bases between. Germline CDR1 reads LNHDA; CDR2 reads SQIVND (reference sequence). The CDR3 has 14 amino acids.

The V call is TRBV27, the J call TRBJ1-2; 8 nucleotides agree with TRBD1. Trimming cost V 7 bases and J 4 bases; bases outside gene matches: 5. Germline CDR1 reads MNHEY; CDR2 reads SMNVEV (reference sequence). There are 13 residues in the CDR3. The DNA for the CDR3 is TGTGCCAGCAAACAGGGGGGGGTCTATGGCTACACCTTC. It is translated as CASKQGGVYGYTF.